In its sample, the clone carrying this T cell receptor (beta chain) was seen once. This specimen belongs to a study of blood T cell repertoires in COVID-19. About the study: The United States, Italy and Spain supplied acute and convalescent COVID-19 samples. T cells, B-cell-depleted T cells, or PBMCs supplied cDNA or gDNA.

V lost 5 bases to trimming and J lost 10 bases, with 20 bases between them. The CDR3 has 14 amino acids. Germline CDR1 SGHAT, CDR2 FQNNGV. TCRdb keeps only in-frame clones here, not all; method: immunoSEQ multiplex PCR. There are approximately 200,000 clones in the sample; more than 75% occur only once, and roughly 4.2% lies in the top ten. This TCR was recovered from a man in his fifties with acute or convalescent COVID-19. The chain is built from TRBV11-2 and TRBJ1-2, with D perhaps matching TRBD1 (6 bases). Sequencing used peripheral blood. The CDR3 region is CASSTTRGTSSYTF. The CDR3 DNA is TGTGCCAGCAGCACCACGCGGGGGACAAGTTCCTACACCTTC.